This T cell receptor beta chain was retrieved from a study of cytomegalovirus exposure and HLA in healthy donors. Background on the study: Some 85 million unique TCRs, all from HLA-typed donors, were included in an early release of the data. Study conclusions and caveats: Within the data, a cluster of highly shared sequence variants was likely a sequencing artifact. An ancestry cluster, one associated with Asian ancestry, reportedly showed fewer N-insertions than the approximately 670-donor mean in a later analysis. Among TCR beta chains, those listed as cytomegalovirus-associated numbered over 150.

PCR was performed using 60 Vbeta and 13 Jbeta primers. Some clones are missing from TCRdb's copy, which holds only in-frame ones; the method was immunoSEQ multiplex PCR. The sample records approximately 180,000 clones, about 70% being singletons. CDR3 length equals 16 residues. V lost 4 bases and J 9 bases, leaving 23 bases between the germline ends. Germline V gives CDR1 SGHDT, CDR2 YYEEEE. With respect to this clone: Its matching antigen is unknown.

This TCR was recovered from a woman aged 25 to 39 in good health and CMV-seronegative. The chain recombines TRBV5-6 with TRBJ2-1, with D perhaps TRBD1 (6 bases). Input material: PBMCs. The CDR3 spells CASSPLGVRGRGEQFF. CDR3 sequence (DNA): TGTGCCAGCAGCCCCCTCGGGGTACGGGGCAGGGGTGAGCAGTTCTTC.